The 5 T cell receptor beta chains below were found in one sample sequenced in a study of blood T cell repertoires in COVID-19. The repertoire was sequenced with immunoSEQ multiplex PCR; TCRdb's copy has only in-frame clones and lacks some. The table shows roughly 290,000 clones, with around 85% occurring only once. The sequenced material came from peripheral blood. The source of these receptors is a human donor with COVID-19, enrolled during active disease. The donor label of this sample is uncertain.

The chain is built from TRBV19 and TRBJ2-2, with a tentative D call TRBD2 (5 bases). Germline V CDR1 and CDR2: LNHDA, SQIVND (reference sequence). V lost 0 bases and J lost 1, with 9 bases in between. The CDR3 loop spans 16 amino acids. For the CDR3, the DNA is TGTGCCAGTAGTATAGACCCCGGGAAGAACACCGGGGAGCTGTTTTTT. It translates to CASSIDPGKNTGELFF.

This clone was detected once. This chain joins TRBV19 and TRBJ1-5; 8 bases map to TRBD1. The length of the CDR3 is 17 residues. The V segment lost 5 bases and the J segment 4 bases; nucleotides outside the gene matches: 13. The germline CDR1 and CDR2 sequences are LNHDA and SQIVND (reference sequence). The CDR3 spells CASSYQVTDRANQPQHF. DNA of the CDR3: TGTGCCAGTAGTTATCAGGTCACGGACAGGGCGAATCAGCCCCAGCATTTT.

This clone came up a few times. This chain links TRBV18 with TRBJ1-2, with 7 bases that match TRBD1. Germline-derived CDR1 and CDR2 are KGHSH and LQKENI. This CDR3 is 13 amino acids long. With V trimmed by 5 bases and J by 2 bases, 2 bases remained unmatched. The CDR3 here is CASSLDRNYGYTF. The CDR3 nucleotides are TGTGCCAGCTCATTGGACAGGAACTATGGCTACACCTTC.

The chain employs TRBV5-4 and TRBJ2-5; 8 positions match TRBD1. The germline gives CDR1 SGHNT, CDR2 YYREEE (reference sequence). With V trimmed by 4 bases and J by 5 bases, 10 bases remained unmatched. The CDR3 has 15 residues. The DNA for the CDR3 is TGTGCCAGCAGCGGATCGGGACAGGTGGCGGAGACCCAGTACTTC. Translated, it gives CASSGSGQVAETQYF.

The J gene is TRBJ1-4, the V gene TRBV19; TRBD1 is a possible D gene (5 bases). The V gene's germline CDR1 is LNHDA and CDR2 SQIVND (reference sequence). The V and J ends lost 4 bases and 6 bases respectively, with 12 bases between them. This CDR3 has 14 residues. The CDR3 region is CASSSRDSYEKLFF. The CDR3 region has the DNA TGTGCCAGTAGTAGCCGGGACTCCTATGAAAAACTGTTTTTT.